The text below deals with one T cell receptor beta chain. Its antigen is currently unknown. Recent vaccinations or acute infections were absent in the healthy HIV-negative adult donors. Subsets obtained from CD4+ cells comprised CD45RA+ naive and CD45RA-negative memory cells. This entry is derived from a study of shared clonotypes between healthy human individuals. Findings of the study overall: Generally, naive subsets came out with larger estimated richness than memory subsets.

This CDR3 has 19 residues. The V gene end was trimmed by 6 bases and the J gene end by 3 bases; junction bases not matched to a gene: 19. Germline V gene lookup returns CDR1 SQVTM and CDR2 ANQGSEA. Researchers ran the assay at a deep level. Assay: immunoSEQ multiplex PCR; the TCRdb copy retains only in-frame clones and omits some. The table has approximately 1,500,000 clones, nearly 99% seen once. This TCR derives from a man aged 30-40 years in good health. The sequenced material came from naive CD4+ T cells sorted from blood. This sample's subset: CD45RA+ positively selected. V is TRBV29-1 and J is TRBJ2-5; 13 bases align to TRBD2. The CDR3 region is CSVQNLASGTSGKKETQYF. The CDR3 DNA sequence: TGCAGCGTCCAAAATCTTGCCTCCGGGACTAGCGGGAAGAAAGAGACCCAGTACTTC.